This is a list of T cell receptor beta chains from one sample in a study of cytomegalovirus exposure and HLA in healthy donors. Sequenced by immunoSEQ multiplex PCR; TCRdb stores in-frame clones only, minus some. The data show some 210,000 clones, 87% seen once. The specimen sequenced was PBMCs. These receptors all stem from a young man in good health and CMV-seronegative. The CDR3 runs from the conserved cysteine through the conserved F or W. A D gene is named only where the DNA matches it firmly. Clone size is given for some rows only: seen once, a few or many times, or a class if the clone is expanded.

cdr3_nt cdr3_aa v_call d_call j_call clone_size
TGCGCCAGCAGCCAAGACAGTAATTCACCCCTCCACTTT CASSQDSNSPLHF TRBV4-1 NA TRBJ1-6 once
TGTGCCAGCAGGCCACAGGGGCGGGTCACCTATGGCTACACCTTC CASRPQGRVTYGYTF TRBV6-5 TRBD1 TRBJ1-2 NA
TGCAGCGTCACACAGGGTGCGGGAAACACCATATATTTT CSVTQGAGNTIYF TRBV29-1 NA TRBJ1-3 NA
TGTGCCAGCAGCTTTGGGGGGGCGCGTGAAAAACTGTTTTTT CASSFGGAREKLFF TRBV11-2 NA TRBJ1-4 NA
TGTGCCAGCAGCTTCCGTTACGAGCAGTACTTC CASSFRYEQYF TRBV5-8 NA TRBJ2-7 NA
TGTGCCAGCAGTGCGGCTAGCCTCCGCACAGATACGCAGTATTTT CASSAASLRTDTQYF TRBV2 NA TRBJ2-3 NA
TGTGCCAGCAGCTTGGCCGCGGGAGGGACCTACGAGCAGTACTTC CASSLAAGGTYEQYF TRBV5-6 TRBD2 TRBJ2-7 NA
TGTGCCAGCTCGACAGGGAAGCAGCCCCAGCATTTT CASSTGKQPQHF TRBV28 TRBD1 TRBJ1-5 NA
TGTGCCAGTAGTATAGGGGGGGGAGGGGCCAAAAACATTCAGTACTTC CASSIGGGGAKNIQYF TRBV19 TRBD2 TRBJ2-4 once
TGTGCCAGCAGCTTATCCAGGGCATCCTACGAGCAGTACTTC CASSLSRASYEQYF TRBV7-9 NA TRBJ2-7 NA
TGTGCCAGCGATGGGCTACCGGGGGGGCAGAATGAGCAGTTCTTC CASDGLPGGQNEQFF TRBV6-1 TRBD2 TRBJ2-1 NA
TGTGCCACGACAGGGAATTTTGAAAAACTGTTTTTT CATTGNFEKLFF TRBV28 TRBD1 TRBJ1-4 NA
TGTGCCTGTAAAGCGGGAGCCCCAGATACGCAGTATTTT CACKAGAPDTQYF TRBV30 TRBD2 TRBJ2-3 NA
TGTGCCAGCAGCGTAGGGAGACCCAGCACTGAAGCTTTCTTT CASSVGRPSTEAFF TRBV9 NA TRBJ1-1 NA
TGTGCCAGCAGCCTGAGGACTAGTTTAGGATGGTCCTACGAGCAGTACTTC CASSLRTSLGWSYEQYF TRBV5-6 TRBD2 TRBJ2-7 once
TGTGCAAGTCGCTTACGGCCCCCCCACGGACAGGGTTATTCCAGCAATCAGCCCCAGCATTTT CASRLRPPHGQGYSSNQPQHF TRBV12-2 NA TRBJ1-5 NA
TGTGCCAGCAGCTTAGAGGGGGGGACAGATACGCAGTATTTT CASSLEGGTDTQYF TRBV7-6 NA TRBJ2-3 NA
TGTGCCAGCAGCCTAGGGCCTAGCGGGGGGACGATCTCCTACGAGCAGTACTTC CASSLGPSGGTISYEQYF TRBV27 TRBD2 TRBJ2-7 NA
TGTGCCAGCAGTGAAGCCGTGGGGGACAGGGATCAGCCCCAGCATTTT CASSEAVGDRDQPQHF TRBV2 TRBD1 TRBJ1-5 NA
TGTGCCAGCGCCTTGGAGGCGCGGAGTCAGCCCCAGCATTTT CASALEARSQPQHF TRBV7-2 NA TRBJ1-5 NA
TGTGCCAGCAGCTTAGGTACCTACGAGCAGTACTTC CASSLGTYEQYF TRBV7-2 NA TRBJ2-7 NA
TGTGCCAGCAGTCCCATGACTAGCGGGTTTGAAGAGACCCAGTACTTC CASSPMTSGFEETQYF TRBV27 TRBD2 TRBJ2-5 NA
TGTGCCAGCAGCGGACTAGCGGAGAACTACGAGCAGTACTTC CASSGLAENYEQYF TRBV2 TRBD2 TRBJ2-7 NA
TGTGCCAGCTACCAGGGGCAGGGTGCAGACGAGCAGTACTTC CASYQGQGADEQYF TRBV21-1 NA TRBJ2-7 once
TGCGCCAGCTCACCGACTAGCGGGGGCACAGATACGCAGTATTTT CASSPTSGGTDTQYF TRBV10-1 TRBD2 TRBJ2-3 once
TGTGCCAGCAGCTTTCGACAGCTGAACACTGAAGCTTTCTTT CASSFRQLNTEAFF TRBV11-2 NA TRBJ1-1 NA
TGTGCCAGCAGTCAGGGGACACACTATAGCAATCAGCCCCAGCATTTT CASSQGTHYSNQPQHF TRBV28 NA TRBJ1-5 NA